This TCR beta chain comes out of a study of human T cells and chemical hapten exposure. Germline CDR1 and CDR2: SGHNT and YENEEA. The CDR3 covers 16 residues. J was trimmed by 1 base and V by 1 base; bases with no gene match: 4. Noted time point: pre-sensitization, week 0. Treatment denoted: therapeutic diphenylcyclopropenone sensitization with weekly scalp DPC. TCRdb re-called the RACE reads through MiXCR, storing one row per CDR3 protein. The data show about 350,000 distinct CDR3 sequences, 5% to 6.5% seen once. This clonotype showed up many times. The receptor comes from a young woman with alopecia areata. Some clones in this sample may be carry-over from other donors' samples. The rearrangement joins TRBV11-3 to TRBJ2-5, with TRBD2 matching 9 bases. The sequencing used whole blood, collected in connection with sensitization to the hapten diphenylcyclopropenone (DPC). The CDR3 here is CASSLGLTSGQETQYF. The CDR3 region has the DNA TGTGCCAGCAGCTTAGGTCTGACTAGCGGCCAAGAGACCCAGTACTTC.